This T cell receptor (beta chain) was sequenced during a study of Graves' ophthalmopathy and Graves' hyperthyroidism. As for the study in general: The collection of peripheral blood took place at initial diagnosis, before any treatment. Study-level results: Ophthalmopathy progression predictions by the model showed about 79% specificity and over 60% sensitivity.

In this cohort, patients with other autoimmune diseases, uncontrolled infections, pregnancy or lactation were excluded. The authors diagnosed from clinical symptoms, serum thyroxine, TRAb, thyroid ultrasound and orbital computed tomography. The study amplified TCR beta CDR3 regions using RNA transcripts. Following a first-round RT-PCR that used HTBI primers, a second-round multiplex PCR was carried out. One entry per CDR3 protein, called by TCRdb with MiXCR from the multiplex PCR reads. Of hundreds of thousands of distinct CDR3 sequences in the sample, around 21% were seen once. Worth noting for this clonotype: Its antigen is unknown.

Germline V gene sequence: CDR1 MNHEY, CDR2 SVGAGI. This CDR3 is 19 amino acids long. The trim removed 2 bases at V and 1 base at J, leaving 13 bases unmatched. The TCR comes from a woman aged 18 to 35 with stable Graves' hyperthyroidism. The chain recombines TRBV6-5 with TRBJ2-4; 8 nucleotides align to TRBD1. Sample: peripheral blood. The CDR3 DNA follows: TGTGCCAGCAGTTACGGTCTAGGGTCACAGGGGGTTGCCAAAAACATTCAGTACTTC. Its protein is CASSYGLGSQGVAKNIQYF.